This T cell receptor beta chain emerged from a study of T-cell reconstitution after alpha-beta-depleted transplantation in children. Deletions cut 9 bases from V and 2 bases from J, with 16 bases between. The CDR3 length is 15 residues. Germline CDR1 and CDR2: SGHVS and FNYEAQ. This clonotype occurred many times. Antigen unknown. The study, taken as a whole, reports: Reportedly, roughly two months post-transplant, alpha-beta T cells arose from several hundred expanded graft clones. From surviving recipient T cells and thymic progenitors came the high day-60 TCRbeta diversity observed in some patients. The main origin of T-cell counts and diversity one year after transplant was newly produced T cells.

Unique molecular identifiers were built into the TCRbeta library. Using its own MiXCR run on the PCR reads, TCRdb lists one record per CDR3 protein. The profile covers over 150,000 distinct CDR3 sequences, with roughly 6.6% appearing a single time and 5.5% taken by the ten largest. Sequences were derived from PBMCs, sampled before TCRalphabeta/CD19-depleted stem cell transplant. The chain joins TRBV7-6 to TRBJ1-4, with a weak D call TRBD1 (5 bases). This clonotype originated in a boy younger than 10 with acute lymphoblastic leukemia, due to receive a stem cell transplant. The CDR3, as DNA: TGTGCCAGTGCTTCGGGGCGCAGGACTAATGAAAAACTGTTTTTT. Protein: CASASGRRTNEKLFF.